A selection of T cell receptor beta chains follows, all from one sample in a study of CD8+ T cells in alopecia areata. Method: immunoSEQ multiplex PCR; TCRdb's copy keeps in-frame clones and lacks some. Of more than 95,000 clones in the sample, 86% were seen once. Specimen: CD8+ T cells sorted from blood, collected at approximately week 31, from a patient treated with tofacitinib. The receptor set was obtained from a human donor with alopecia areata. The CDR3 runs from the conserved cysteine through the conserved F or W. A D gene is named only where the DNA matches it firmly. Only part of the rows carry a size: once, few, many, or a class if the clone is expanded.

v_gene	d_gene	abundance	j_gene	CDR3nt	CDR3aa
TRBV7-6	NA	NA	TRBJ2-5	TGTGCCAGCAGCGGGGTCGTCGGCCCAGGGGAGACCCAGTACTTC	CASSGVVGPGETQYF
TRBV2	TRBD2	NA	TRBJ2-1	TGTGCCAGCAGTTTGGCGGGACTAGCGGGAGGCACGCCCTACAATGAGCAGTTCTTC	CASSLAGLAGGTPYNEQFF
TRBV7-8	NA	NA	TRBJ2-7	TGTGCCAGCAGAGCAGGGTTCGGGTCCTACGAGCAGTACTTC	CASRAGFGSYEQYF
TRBV7-8	TRBD2	once	TRBJ2-7	TGTGCCAGCGGCCGGACTAGCGGGAGCTCCTACGAGCAGTACTTC	CASGRTSGSSYEQYF
TRBV4-1	NA	NA	TRBJ1-1	TGCGCCAGCAGCCAAGATCCCCTGGCGAACACTGAAGCTTTCTTT	CASSQDPLANTEAFF
TRBV5-4	NA	once	TRBJ1-2	TGTGCCAGCAGTTCTCAAGGGAACTATGGCTACACCTTC	CASSSQGNYGYTF
TRBV5-4	TRBD1	NA	TRBJ2-7	TGTGCCAGCAGTTCCTGGACAGGAGCTACCTCCTACGAGCAGTACTTC	CASSSWTGATSYEQYF
TRBV4-2	TRBD1	NA	TRBJ1-1	TGTGCCAGCAGCCAAGATAATGTGGGGGACAGGGGGACTGAAGCTTTCTTT	CASSQDNVGDRGTEAFF
TRBV5-1	TRBD1	NA	TRBJ2-7	TGCGCCAGCAGCTTGGAGACAGGGTCGTCGGTCGAGCAGTACTTC	CASSLETGSSVEQYF
TRBV6-6	TRBD2	NA	TRBJ2-3	TGTGCCAGCAGTTCTAGCGGGCAAACCACAGATACGCAGTATTTT	CASSSSGQTTDTQYF
TRBV7-9	NA	NA	TRBJ2-7	TGTGCCAGCAGCTTAGGGTACGGGAACGAGCAGTACTTC	CASSLGYGNEQYF
TRBV27	NA	once	TRBJ2-7	TGTGCCAGCAGTCTCACAAGTCCCTACGAGCAGTACTTC	CASSLTSPYEQYF
TRBV14	NA	NA	TRBJ2-7	TGTGCCAGCAGCCATCGTGACCCCGAGCAGTACTTC	CASSHRDPEQYF
TRBV7-9	NA	NA	TRBJ2-7	TGTGCCAGCAGCGATGACGGAGACGAGCAGTACTTC	CASSDDGDEQYF
TRBV7-8	NA	NA	TRBJ2-3	TGTGCCAGCAGCTTAGGTAGCGGATCGGCAGATACGCAGTATTTT	CASSLGSGSADTQYF
TRBV5-1	TRBD1	NA	TRBJ1-4	TGCGCCAGCAGCCCGCGACAGGGTCCTAATGAAAAACTGTTTTTT	CASSPRQGPNEKLFF
TRBV27	TRBD2	NA	TRBJ2-7	TGTGCCAGCAGTTCGGGACTAGCGGGAGGCGAGCAGTACTTC	CASSSGLAGGEQYF
TRBV4-2	NA	NA	TRBJ2-1	TGTGCCAGCAGCCAAGACACGCGGACGTCAAACAATGAGCAGTTCTTC	CASSQDTRTSNNEQFF
TRBV27	TRBD1	NA	TRBJ2-7	TGTGCCAGCAGTTTGGGGCAGGGGGCGAGGGAGCAGTACTTC	CASSLGQGAREQYF
TRBV7-8	NA	NA	TRBJ2-1	TGTGCCAGCAGCTTAGGGTACAATGAGCAGTTCTTC	CASSLGYNEQFF
TRBV28	NA	NA	TRBJ2-3	TGTGCCAGCAGTTTTCAAGGTTACACAGATACGCAGTATTTT	CASSFQGYTDTQYF
TRBV4-1	NA	NA	TRBJ2-7	TGTGCCAGCAGCCACCCCGACACCTACGAGCAGTACTTC	CASSHPDTYEQYF
TRBV29-1	TRBD1	NA	TRBJ2-7	TGCAGCGTTGGGCTTGACAGGGGGGTCTACGAGCAGTACTTC	CSVGLDRGVYEQYF
TRBV7-9	NA	NA	TRBJ2-3	TGTGCCAGCAGCCCAATGTTTCGCGTCCTCGGGAGCACAGATACGCAGTATTTT	CASSPMFRVLGSTDTQYF
TRBV7-8	TRBD2	NA	TRBJ2-7	TGTGCCAGCGTACCCTTGAGTAGCGGGAGTGTTTACGAGCAGTACTTC	CASVPLSSGSVYEQYF
TRBV13	TRBD2	few	TRBJ2-1	TGTGCCAGCAGCCCAGGACTAGGGAACAATGAGCAGTTCTTC	CASSPGLGNNEQFF
TRBV5-6	NA	once	TRBJ2-3	TGTGCCAGCAGCTTCGGGGATACGCAGTATTTT	CASSFGDTQYF
TRBV7-9	TRBD1	NA	TRBJ1-1	TGTGCCAGCAGCGACACAGGGGTCATGAACACTGAAGCTTTCTTT	CASSDTGVMNTEAFF
TRBV4-1	NA	NA	TRBJ2-7	TGCGCCAGCAGCCCAACGGGTGGGTACTACGAGCAGTACTTC	CASSPTGGYYEQYF
TRBV7-9	NA	NA	TRBJ2-2	TGTGCCAGCAGCCCGTTATCCGGGGAGCTGTTTTTT	CASSPLSGELFF
TRBV7-2	TRBD2	once	TRBJ2-7	TGTGCCAGCAGCTTGGGACTAGCGGGCACTCTAAACGAGCAGTACTTC	CASSLGLAGTLNEQYF
TRBV27	NA	NA	TRBJ1-1	TGTGCCAGCAGTTGGATAGGGGGATACACTGAAGCTTTCTTT	CASSWIGGYTEAFF
TRBV27	TRBD1	NA	TRBJ1-3	TGTGCCAGCAGTTTATATTGGACAGGGACTGGAAACACCATATATTTT	CASSLYWTGTGNTIYF
TRBV7-9	NA	NA	TRBJ2-5	TGTGCCAGCAGCTTAGAATGGGCCTTGTACCAAGAGACCCAGTACTTC	CASSLEWALYQETQYF
TRBV11-2	NA	NA	TRBJ2-7	TGTGCCAGCAGCTTGGACTTTTTAGGCGAGCAGTACTTC	CASSLDFLGEQYF
TRBV4-1	NA	NA	TRBJ1-1	TGCGCCAGCAGCCAAGATGGCAAGGATGAAGCTTTCTTT	CASSQDGKDEAFF
TRBV11-2	NA	NA	TRBJ1-2	TGTGCCAGCAGCCTCAGGGTAGGCCTGGACTATGGCTACACCTTC	CASSLRVGLDYGYTF
TRBV30	NA	NA	TRBJ1-2	TGTGCCTGGAGTGTCCTGGCAGGGGATGGCTACACCTTC	CAWSVLAGDGYTF
TRBV29-1	TRBD1	NA	TRBJ1-2	TGCAGCGCAGGGGGGGACTATGGCTACACCTTC	CSAGGDYGYTF
TRBV27	TRBD2	once	TRBJ2-3	TGTGCCAGCAGTTCCCAGCGGGAGTGGGCCACAGATACGCAGTATTTT	CASSSQREWATDTQYF
TRBV4-1	NA	NA	TRBJ2-7	TGCGCCAGCAGCCAAGTCTTGGAGAGCTCCTACGAGCAGTACTTC	CASSQVLESSYEQYF
TRBV6-1	NA	NA	TRBJ2-7	TGTGCCAGCATAGAGGGCCGATCTTCCTACGAGCAGTACTTC	CASIEGRSSYEQYF
TRBV7-2	NA	NA	TRBJ2-3	TGTGCCAGCAGGCCGCCAGCTAGCACAGATACGCAGTATTTT	CASRPPASTDTQYF
TRBV7-9	NA	NA	TRBJ2-2	TGTGCCAGCAGCACGAGGGTAATGGACGCCGGGGAGCTGTTTTTT	CASSTRVMDAGELFF
TRBV7-9	TRBD2	NA	TRBJ2-1	TGTGCCAGCAGCCGTCGGGGGGGCCTCTCCTACAATGAGCAGTTCTTC	CASSRRGGLSYNEQFF
TRBV6-5	NA	NA	TRBJ2-7	TGTGCCAGCGGGTTTGGAAGGGCCTACGAGCAGTACTTC	CASGFGRAYEQYF
TRBV27	NA	NA	TRBJ2-7	TGTGCCAGCAGCCCGCCTGGCGGGAAGTGGCGCGAGCAGTACTTC	CASSPPGGKWREQYF
TRBV4-1	NA	NA	TRBJ1-1	TGCGCCAGCAGCCAAGATGGGGACCTGAACACTGAAGCTTTCTTT	CASSQDGDLNTEAFF
TRBV19	NA	NA	TRBJ2-1	TGTGCCAGTAGTGTCCCTGAGGGTTACAATGAGCAGTTCTTC	CASSVPEGYNEQFF
TRBV7-2	TRBD2	NA	TRBJ2-2	TGTGCCAGCAGCTTAGTAGCTAGCGGGGGGCCGAACACCGGGGAGCTGTTTTTT	CASSLVASGGPNTGELFF
TRBV4-1	NA	NA	TRBJ1-5	TGCGCCAGCAGCCAAATGGACGGGGATCAGCCCCAGCATTTT	CASSQMDGDQPQHF
TRBV11-2	TRBD2	NA	TRBJ2-7	TGTGCCAGCTCCCCCCCCTCAGCGGGAGGCAACGAGCAGTACTTC	CASSPPSAGGNEQYF